The rows below give T cell receptor beta chains drawn from one sample of a study of control samples from healthy donors and cancer patients. Measured with immunoSEQ multiplex PCR; TCRdb has only the in-frame clones, and not every one. In the table there are some 98,000 clones, roughly 80% of which are singletons. The sample taken for sequencing was PBMCs. The receptors stem from a man between 65 and 85 years old with lung cancer. Each CDR3 is given with its conserved first and last residue. Each record gives: clone size, D gene, V gene, J gene, CDR3 DNA, CDR3 protein. D genes are given only for firm matches. Only part of the rows carry a size: once, few, many, or a class if the clone is expanded.

>once|-|TRBV10-2|TRBJ1-6
TGCGCCAGCAGTGAGACCCCCCCGGGGAGCTCCTATAATTCACCCCTCCACTTT
CASSETPPGSSYNSPLHF
>-|TRBD2|TRBV3-1/TRBV3-2|TRBJ2-7
TGTGCCAGCAGCCTTACACGGGGGGGTGAGCAGTACTTC
CASSLTRGGEQYF
>-|-|TRBV6-5|TRBJ2-5
TGTGCCATCATGGGTTGGACTCCTCTCGAGGAGACCCAGTACTTC
CAIMGWTPLEETQYF
>once|-|TRBV19|TRBJ1-5
TGTGCCAGTAGGGACGGTGATCAGCCCCAGCATTTT
CASRDGDQPQHF
>-|-|TRBV5-1|TRBJ1-3
TGCGCCAGCAGCTTGGTTGGGTCCCTGGGGGACTCTGGAAACACCATATATTTT
CASSLVGSLGDSGNTIYF
>once|-|TRBV11-2|TRBJ2-7
TGTGCCAGCAGCCCCCAAGGGGTAAACGAGCAGTACTTC
CASSPQGVNEQYF
>-|TRBD1|TRBV5-6|TRBJ2-2
TGTGCCAGCAGCTTGGGGCGACAGGGGGGACGAGAGCTGTTTTTT
CASSLGRQGGRELFF
>-|-|TRBV30|TRBJ2-7
TGTGCCTGGACCCCCTGGAGGGGATACGAGCAGTACTTC
CAWTPWRGYEQYF
>-|-|TRBV12-5|TRBJ2-3
TGTGCTAGTGGTTTGGGCAGGGTGACAGATACGCAGTATTTT
CASGLGRVTDTQYF
>-|-|TRBV18|TRBJ1-6
TGTGCCAGCTCACCAAAATCCTATAATTCACCCCTCCACTTT
CASSPKSYNSPLHF
>once|-|TRBV5-1|TRBJ1-1
TGCGCCAGCAGCCCGAGGCCGGGACATATGGACACTGAAGCTTTCTTT
CASSPRPGHMDTEAFF
>-|TRBD1|TRBV30|TRBJ2-5
TGTGCCGTGGGACAGGGAAATTTGGAGACCCAGTACTTC
CAVGQGNLETQYF
>-|TRBD1|TRBV7-9|TRBJ1-2
TGTGCCAGCAGCCCGAACCATCCCGGGACAGGGGGCGGAGGCTACACCTTC
CASSPNHPGTGGGGYTF